The T cell receptor (beta chain) described here comes from a study of blood T cell repertoires in COVID-19. V lost 3 bases, J lost 0 bases, and 11 bases stayed unmatched. Germline V gene sequence: CDR1 GTSNPN, CDR2 SVGIG (reference sequence). This CDR3 has 17 amino acids. Data came from immunoSEQ multiplex PCR; TCRdb stores just in-frame clones and leaves some out. In the table there are about 110,000 clones, about 85% of which are singletons. The chain has TRBV30 and TRBJ2-4; TRBD1 agrees at 7 bases. Sequencing input: peripheral blood. The source of this sequence is a human donor in a cohort sampled during active COVID-19. DNA for the CDR3: TGTGCCTGGAGCCGCGACCCCGACAGGGTAGCCAAAAACATTCAGTACTTC. Residues: CAWSRDPDRVAKNIQYF.